This T cell receptor beta chain was identified in a study of blood T cells in healthy people across ages. Findings and limits, study-wide: Unsorted PBMCs blocked a conclusive comparison of naive and antigen-experienced cells.

CDR1 is SGHRS and CDR2 is YFSETQ in the germline V gene. The CDR3 is made up of 17 amino acids. Trimming pared 0 bases from V and 7 bases from J, leaving 20 bases between. Turning to this clonotype: Its specificity is unknown.

The use of a sample-barcoded 5' primer and a J-beta primer mix characterized a second PCR of about 7 to 12 cycles. TCRdb recomputed calls from the 5' RACE reads with MiXCR, one row per CDR3 protein. The sample records approximately 1.5 million distinct CDR3 sequences, 30% to 40% being singletons. Source material: blood. The clonotype originates from a woman in her thirties in good health. The chain couples TRBV5-1 to TRBJ2-1; perhaps TRBD1 as D (6 bases). CDR3 sequence (DNA): TGCGCCAGCAGCTTGGGTCTCCAGGGGCAAAGGGATAATGAGCAGTTCTTC. This encodes CASSLGLQGQRDNEQFF.